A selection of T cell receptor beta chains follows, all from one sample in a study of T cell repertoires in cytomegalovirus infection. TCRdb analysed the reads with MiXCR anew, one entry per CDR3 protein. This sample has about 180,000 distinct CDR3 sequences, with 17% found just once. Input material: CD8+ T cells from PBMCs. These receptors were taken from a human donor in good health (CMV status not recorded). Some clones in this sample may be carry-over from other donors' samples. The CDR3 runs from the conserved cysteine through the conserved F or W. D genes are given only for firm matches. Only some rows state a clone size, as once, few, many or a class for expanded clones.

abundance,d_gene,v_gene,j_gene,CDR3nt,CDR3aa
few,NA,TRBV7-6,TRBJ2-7,TGTGCCAGCAGCTTATATGGCTCGTTAGAGCAGTACTTC,CASSLYGSLEQYF
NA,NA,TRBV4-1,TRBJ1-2,TGCGCCAGCAGCCCTGGGAGGGGGGGATATGGCTACACCTTC,CASSPGRGGYGYTF
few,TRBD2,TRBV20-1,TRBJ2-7,TGCAGTGCCACGGGGACTAGCGGGGGGTACGAGCAGTACTTC,CSATGTSGGYEQYF
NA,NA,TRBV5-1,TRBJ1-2,TGCGCCAGCAGCTTGCTCTCGACCGCCTATGGCTACACCTTC,CASSLLSTAYGYTF
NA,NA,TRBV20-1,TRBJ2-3,TGCAGTGCTAGAAGCCAGAAAAGGGACGCAAGCACAGATACGCAGTATTTT,CSARSQKRDASTDTQYF
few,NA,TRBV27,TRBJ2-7,TGTGCCAGCAGTCAGCAACCTCATAGGTACGAGCAGTACTTC,CASSQQPHRYEQYF
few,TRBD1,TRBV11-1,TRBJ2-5,TGTGCCAGCAGCCAAGAGGGATCCGGGACAGTAGATCAGGAGACCCAGTACTTC,CASSQEGSGTVDQETQYF
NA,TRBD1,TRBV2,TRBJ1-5,TGTGCCAGCAGAATGGACAGGGCGGGAGGCAATCAGCCCCAGCATTTT,CASRMDRAGGNQPQHF
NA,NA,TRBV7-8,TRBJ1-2,TGTGCCAGCAGCCACAGGGTTACTTATGGCTACACCTTC,CASSHRVTYGYTF
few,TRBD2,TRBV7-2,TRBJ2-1,TGTGCCAGCAGCTCACTTAGCGGGGGGTACAATGAGCAGTTCTTC,CASSSLSGGYNEQFF
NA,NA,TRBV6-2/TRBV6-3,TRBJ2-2,TGTGCCAGCAGTTATACACAGGTCCTCGGGTCGGCCGGGGAGCTGTTTTTT,CASSYTQVLGSAGELFF
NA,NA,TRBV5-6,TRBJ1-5,TGTGCCAGCAGCTCAGGACGGGATTATAGCAATCAGCCCCAGCATTTT,CASSSGRDYSNQPQHF
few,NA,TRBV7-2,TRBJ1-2,TGTGCCAGCAGCTTATACCTCATAGCTAACTATGGCTACACCTTC,CASSLYLIANYGYTF
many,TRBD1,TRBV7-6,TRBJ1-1,TGTGCCAGCAGCTTGGGGTCTGGACAGGACACTGAAGCTTTCTTT,CASSLGSGQDTEAFF
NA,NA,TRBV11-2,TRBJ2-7,TGTGCCAGCAGCACCGGTGCGTACGAGCAGTACTTC,CASSTGAYEQYF
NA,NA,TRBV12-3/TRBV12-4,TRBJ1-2,TGTGCCAGCACCCTTGGGGGACCGAACTATGGCTACACCTTC,CASTLGGPNYGYTF
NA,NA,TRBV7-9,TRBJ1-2,TGTGCCAGCAGCTTAAGCGGCGCTGGCTATGGCTACACCTTC,CASSLSGAGYGYTF
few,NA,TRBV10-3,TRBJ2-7,TGTGCCATCAGTGAGGGAACTAGCTCCTACGAGCAGTACTTC,CAISEGTSSYEQYF
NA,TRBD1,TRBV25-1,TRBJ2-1,TGTGCCAGCAGTTCACCCACAGGGGGCTCCTACAATGAGCAGTTCTTC,CASSSPTGGSYNEQFF